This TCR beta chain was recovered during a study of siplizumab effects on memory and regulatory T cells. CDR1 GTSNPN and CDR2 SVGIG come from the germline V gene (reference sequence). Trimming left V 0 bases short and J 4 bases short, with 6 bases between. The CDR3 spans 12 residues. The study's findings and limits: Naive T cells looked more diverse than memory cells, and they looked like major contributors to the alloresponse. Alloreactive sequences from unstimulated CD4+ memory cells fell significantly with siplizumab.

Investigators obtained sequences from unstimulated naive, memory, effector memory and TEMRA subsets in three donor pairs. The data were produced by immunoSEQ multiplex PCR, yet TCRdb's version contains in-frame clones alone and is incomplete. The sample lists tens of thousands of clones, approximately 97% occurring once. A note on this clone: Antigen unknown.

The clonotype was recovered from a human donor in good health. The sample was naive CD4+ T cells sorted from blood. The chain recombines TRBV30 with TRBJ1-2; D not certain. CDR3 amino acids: CAWSVSLYGYTF. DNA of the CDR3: TGTGCCTGGAGTGTATCGCTCTATGGCTACACCTTC.